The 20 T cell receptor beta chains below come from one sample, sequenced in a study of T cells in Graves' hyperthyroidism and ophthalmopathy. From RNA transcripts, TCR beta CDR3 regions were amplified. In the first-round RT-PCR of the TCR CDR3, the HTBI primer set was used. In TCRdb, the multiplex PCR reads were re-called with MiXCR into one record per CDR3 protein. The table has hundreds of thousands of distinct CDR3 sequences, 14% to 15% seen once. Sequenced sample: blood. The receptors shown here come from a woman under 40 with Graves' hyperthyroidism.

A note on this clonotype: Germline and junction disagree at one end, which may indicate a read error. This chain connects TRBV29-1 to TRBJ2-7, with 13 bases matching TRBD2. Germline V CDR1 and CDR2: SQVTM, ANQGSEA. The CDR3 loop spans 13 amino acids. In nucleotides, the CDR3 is TGCGGCGTGCGGACTAGCGGGAGTTACGAGCAGTACTTC. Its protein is CGVRTSGSYEQYF.

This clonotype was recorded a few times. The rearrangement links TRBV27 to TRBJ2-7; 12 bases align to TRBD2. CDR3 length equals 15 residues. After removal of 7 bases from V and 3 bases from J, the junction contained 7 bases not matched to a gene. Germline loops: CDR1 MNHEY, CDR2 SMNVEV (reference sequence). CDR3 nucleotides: TGTGCCAGCATGGTGGGACTAGCGGGCGTCTACGAGCAGTACTTC. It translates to CASMVGLAGVYEQYF.

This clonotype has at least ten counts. DNA of the CDR3: TGTGCCAGCAGTGAAGCCGGCCAGGGGGCGCGGGGCTACACCTTC. It is translated as CASSEAGQGARGYTF. V and J are TRBV2 and TRBJ1-2; 8 nucleotides align to TRBD1. The CDR3 totals 15 residues. Trimming at V came to 0 bases and at J to 8 bases, leaving 8 bases not matched to a gene. Germline V gene lookup returns CDR1 SNHLY and CDR2 FYNNEI.

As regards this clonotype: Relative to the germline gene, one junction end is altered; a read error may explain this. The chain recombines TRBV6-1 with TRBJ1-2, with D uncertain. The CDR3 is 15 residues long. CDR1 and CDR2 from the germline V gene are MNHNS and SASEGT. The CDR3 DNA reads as TGTGCCAGCAGAGAAGACGGTCAAGGGAGGTATGGCTACACCTTC. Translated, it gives CASREDGQGRYGYTF.

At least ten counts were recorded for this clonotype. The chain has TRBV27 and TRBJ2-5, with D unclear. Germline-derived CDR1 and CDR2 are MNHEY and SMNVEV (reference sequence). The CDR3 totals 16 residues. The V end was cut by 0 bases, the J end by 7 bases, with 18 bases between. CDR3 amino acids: CASSLSPTRLGGTQYF. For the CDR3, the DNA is TGTGCCAGCAGTTTATCCCCTACAAGGCTAGGCGGGACCCAGTACTTC.

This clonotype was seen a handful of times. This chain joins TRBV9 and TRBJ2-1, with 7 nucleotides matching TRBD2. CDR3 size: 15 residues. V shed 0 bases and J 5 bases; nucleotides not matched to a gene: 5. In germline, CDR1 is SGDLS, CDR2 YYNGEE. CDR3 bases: TGTGCCAGCAGCGTAGTGGGTCGGGGGGACAATGAGCAGTTCTTC. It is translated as CASSVVGRGDNEQFF.

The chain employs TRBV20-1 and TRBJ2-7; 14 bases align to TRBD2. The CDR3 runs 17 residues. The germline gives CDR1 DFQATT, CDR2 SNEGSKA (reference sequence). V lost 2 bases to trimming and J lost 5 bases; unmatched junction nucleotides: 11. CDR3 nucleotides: TGCAGTGCTAGAAGAACAGGGACTAGCGGGAGTCTCAACGAGCAGTACTTC. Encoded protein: CSARRTGTSGSLNEQYF.

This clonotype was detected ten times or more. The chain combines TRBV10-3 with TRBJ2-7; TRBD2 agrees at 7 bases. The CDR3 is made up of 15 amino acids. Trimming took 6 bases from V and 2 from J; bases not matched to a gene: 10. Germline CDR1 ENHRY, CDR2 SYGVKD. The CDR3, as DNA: TGTGCCATCAGAGAACCGGGACGGGAGGCCTACGAGCAGTACTTC. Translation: CAIREPGREAYEQYF.

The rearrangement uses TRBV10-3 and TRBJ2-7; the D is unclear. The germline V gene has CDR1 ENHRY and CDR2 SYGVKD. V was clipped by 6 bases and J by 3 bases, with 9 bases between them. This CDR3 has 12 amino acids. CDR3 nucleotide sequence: TGTGCCATCAGGGACGGAGTCTACGAGCAGTACTTC. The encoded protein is CAIRDGVYEQYF.

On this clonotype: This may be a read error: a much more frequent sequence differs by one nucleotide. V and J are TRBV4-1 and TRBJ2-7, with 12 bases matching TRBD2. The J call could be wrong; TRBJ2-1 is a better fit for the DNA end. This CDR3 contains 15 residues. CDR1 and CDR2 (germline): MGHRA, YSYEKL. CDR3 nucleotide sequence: TGCGCCAGCAGCTTTGGACTAGCGGGACTCTACGAGCAGTTCTTC. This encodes CASSFGLAGLYEQFF.

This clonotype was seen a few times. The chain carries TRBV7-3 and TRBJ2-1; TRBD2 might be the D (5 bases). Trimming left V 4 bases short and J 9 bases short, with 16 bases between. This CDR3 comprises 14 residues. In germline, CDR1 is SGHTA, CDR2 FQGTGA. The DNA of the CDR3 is TGTGCCAGCAGCTCGGGGTACACAAGCGGTGAGCAGTTCTTC. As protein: CASSSGYTSGEQFF.

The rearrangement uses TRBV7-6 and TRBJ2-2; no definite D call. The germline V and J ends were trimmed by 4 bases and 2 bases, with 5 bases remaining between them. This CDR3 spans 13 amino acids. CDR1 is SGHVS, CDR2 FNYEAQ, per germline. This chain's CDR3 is CASSYSNTGELFF. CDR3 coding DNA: TGTGCCAGCAGCTATTCTAACACCGGGGAGCTGTTTTTT.

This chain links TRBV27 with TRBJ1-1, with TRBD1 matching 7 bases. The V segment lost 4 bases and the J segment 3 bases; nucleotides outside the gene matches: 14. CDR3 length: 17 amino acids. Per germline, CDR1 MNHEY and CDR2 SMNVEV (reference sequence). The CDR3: CASSSAGYRGSHTEAFF. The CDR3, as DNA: TGTGCCAGCAGTTCTGCCGGGTACAGGGGCTCGCACACTGAAGCTTTCTTT.

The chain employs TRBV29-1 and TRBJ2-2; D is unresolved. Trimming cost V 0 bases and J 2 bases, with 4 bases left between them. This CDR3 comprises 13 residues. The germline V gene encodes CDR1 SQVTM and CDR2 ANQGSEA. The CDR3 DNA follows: TGCAGCGTTGAAGACAGTAACACCGGGGAGCTGTTTTTT. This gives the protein CSVEDSNTGELFF.

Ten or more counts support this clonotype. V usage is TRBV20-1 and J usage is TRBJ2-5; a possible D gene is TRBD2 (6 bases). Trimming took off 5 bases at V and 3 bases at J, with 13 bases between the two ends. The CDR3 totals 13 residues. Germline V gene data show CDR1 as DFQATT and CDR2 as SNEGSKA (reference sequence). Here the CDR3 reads CSASRTIKETQYF. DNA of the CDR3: TGCAGTGCTTCCCGGACTATAAAAGAGACCCAGTACTTC.

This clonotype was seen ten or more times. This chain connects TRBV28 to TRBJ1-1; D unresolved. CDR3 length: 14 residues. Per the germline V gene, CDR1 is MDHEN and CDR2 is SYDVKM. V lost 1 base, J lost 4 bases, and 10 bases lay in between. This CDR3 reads CASSLLQVTTEAFF. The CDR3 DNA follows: TGTGCCAGCAGTTTATTGCAGGTCACCACTGAAGCTTTCTTT.

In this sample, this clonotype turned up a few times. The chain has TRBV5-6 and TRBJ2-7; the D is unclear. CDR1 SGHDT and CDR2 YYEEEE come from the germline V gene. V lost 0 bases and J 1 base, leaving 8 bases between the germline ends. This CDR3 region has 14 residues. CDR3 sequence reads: CASSLEPESYEQYF. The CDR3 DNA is TGTGCCAGCAGCTTGGAGCCAGAGTCCTACGAGCAGTACTTC.

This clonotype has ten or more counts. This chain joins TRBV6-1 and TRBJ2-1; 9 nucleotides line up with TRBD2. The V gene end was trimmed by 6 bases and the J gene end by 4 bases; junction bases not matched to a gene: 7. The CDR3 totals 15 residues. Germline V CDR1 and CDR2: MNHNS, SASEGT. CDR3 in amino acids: CASRVAGDGYNEQFF. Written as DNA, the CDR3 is TGTGCCAGCAGAGTAGCGGGAGACGGTTACAATGAGCAGTTCTTC.

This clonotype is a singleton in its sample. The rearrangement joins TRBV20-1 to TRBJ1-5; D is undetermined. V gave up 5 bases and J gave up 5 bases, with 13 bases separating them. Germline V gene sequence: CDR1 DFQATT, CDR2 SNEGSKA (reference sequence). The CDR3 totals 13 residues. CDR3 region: CSAADIYDQPQHF. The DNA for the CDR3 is TGCAGTGCTGCTGACATTTATGATCAGCCCCAGCATTTT.

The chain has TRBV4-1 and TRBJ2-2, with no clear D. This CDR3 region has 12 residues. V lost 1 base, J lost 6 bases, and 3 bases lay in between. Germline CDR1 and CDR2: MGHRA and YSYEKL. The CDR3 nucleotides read TGCGCCAGCAGCCAAGTCCCCGGGGAGCTGTTTTTT. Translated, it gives CASSQVPGELFF.